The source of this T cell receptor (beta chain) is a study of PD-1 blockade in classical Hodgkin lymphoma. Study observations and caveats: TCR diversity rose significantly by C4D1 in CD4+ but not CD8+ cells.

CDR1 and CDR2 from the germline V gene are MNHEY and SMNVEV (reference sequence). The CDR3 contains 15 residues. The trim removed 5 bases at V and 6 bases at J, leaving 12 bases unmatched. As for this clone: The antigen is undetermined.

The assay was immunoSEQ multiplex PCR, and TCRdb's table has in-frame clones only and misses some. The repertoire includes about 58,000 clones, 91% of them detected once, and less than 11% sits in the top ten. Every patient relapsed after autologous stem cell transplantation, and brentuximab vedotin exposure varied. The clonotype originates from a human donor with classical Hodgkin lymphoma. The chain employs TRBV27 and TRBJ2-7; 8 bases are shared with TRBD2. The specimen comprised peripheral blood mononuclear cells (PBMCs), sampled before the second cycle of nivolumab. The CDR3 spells CASSLAGTRGSEQYF. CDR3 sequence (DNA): TGTGCCAGCAGTCTAGCCGGGACTAGAGGGAGCGAGCAGTACTTC.